This T cell receptor beta chain came from a study of Ad26.COV2.S vaccination and SARS-CoV-2 variants. Study-wide background: Donor was assigned to the Ad26.COV2.S arm of trial COV1001. Overall study findings and caveats: Measurement of non-spike TCR breadth gave similar results in vaccine and placebo recipients. Researchers cautioned that TCR breadth and depth analyses may have underestimated total T cell responses.

Specified treatment: some 20 received Ad26.COV2.S at low or high dose, single or two shots; 5 received placebo; per-sample allocation not given. The investigators took samples on day 63 after the first vaccine or placebo injection. This adult donor, from Boston, was 18-55 years old. Using immunoSEQ multiplex PCR, the repertoire was profiled, and TCRdb retains in-frame clones only, with some absent. The sample shows around 370,000 clones, about 85% of them seen only once. CDR1 ENHRY and CDR2 SYGVKD come from the germline V gene. The CDR3 spans 13 residues. V dropped 8 bases and J dropped 2 bases, with 9 bases sitting between them. As to this clone: What it binds is unknown.

This sequence originates from a person between 18 and 59 years old who received the Ad26.COV2.S COVID-19 vaccine or a placebo. This chain connects TRBV10-3 to TRBJ2-2, with D hard to call. This specimen was peripheral blood, taken in a trial of Ad26.COV2.S vaccine versus placebo. CDR3 amino acids: CAIGMPNTGELFF. The CDR3 DNA follows: TGTGCCATCGGGATGCCTAACACCGGGGAGCTGTTTTTT.